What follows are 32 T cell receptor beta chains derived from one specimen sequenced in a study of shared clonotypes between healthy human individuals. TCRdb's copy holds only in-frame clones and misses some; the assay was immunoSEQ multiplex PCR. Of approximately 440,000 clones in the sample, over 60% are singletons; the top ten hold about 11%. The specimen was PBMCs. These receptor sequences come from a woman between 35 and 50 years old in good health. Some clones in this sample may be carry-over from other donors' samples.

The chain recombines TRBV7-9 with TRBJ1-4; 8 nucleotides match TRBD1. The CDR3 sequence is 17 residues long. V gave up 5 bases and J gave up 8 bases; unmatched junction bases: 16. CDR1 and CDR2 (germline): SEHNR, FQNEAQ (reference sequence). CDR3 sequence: CASSRSSGQGTDEKLFF. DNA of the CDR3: TGTGCCAGCAGCCGTAGCAGTGGACAGGGTACGGACGAAAAACTGTTTTTT.

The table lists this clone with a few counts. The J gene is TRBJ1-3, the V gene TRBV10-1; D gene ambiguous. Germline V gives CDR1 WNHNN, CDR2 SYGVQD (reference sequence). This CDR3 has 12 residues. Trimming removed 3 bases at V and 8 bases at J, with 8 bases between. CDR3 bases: TGCGCCAGCAGTGACTCGGCGGACACCATATATTTT. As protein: CASSDSADTIYF.

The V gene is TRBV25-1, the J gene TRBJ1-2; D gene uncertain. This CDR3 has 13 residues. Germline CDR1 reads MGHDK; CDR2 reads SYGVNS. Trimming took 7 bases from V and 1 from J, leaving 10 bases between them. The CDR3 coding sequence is TGTGCCAGCACCCCGGGTCTTAACTATGGCTACACCTTC. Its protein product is CASTPGLNYGYTF.

As DNA, the CDR3 is TGTGCCAGCAGCATCCCTACAGGGGGCAATAACTATGGCTACACCTTC. The encoded protein is CASSIPTGGNNYGYTF. The chain combines TRBV7-8 with TRBJ1-2, with 9 bases lining up with TRBD1. V shed 5 bases and J 1 base; nucleotides not matched to a gene: 8. This CDR3 spans 16 amino acids. The germline CDR1 and CDR2 sequences are SGHVS and FQNEAQ.

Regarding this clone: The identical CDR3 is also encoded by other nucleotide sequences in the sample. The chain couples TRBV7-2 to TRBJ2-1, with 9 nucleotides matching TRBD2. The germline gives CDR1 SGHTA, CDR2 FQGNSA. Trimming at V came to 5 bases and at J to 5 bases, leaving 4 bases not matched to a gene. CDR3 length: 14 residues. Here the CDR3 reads CASSPGLANNEQFF. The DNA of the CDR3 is TGTGCCAGCAGCCCTGGACTAGCGAACAATGAGCAGTTCTTC.

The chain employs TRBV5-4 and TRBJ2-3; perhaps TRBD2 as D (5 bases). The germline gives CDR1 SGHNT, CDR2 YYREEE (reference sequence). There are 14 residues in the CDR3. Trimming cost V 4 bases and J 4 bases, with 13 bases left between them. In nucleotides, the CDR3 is TGTGCCAGCAGCCCGCGGGCAGGACCAGATACGCAGTATTTT. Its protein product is CASSPRAGPDTQYF. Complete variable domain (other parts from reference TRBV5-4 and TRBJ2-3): ETGVTQSPTHLIKTRGQQVTLRCSSQSGHNTVSWYQQALGQGPQFIFQYYREEENGRGNFPPRFSGLQFPNYSSELNVNALELDDSALYLCASSPRAGPDTQYFGPGTRLTVL.

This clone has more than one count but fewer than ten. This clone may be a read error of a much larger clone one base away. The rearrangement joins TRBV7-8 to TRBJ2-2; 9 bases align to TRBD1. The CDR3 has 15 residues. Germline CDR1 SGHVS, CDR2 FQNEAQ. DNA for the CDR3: TGTGCCAGCAGCTCATTAACAGGGGGCACCGGGGAGCCGTTTTTT. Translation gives CASSSLTGGTGEPFF.

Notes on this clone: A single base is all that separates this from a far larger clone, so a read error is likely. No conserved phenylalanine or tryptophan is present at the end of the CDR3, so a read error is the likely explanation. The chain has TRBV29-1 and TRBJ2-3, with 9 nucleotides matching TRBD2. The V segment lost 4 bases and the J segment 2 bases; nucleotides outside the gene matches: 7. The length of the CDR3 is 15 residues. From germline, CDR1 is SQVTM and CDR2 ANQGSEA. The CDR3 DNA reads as TGCAGCGTTGGTTTAGCGGGAGAGATCACAGATACGCAGTATTCT. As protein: CSVGLAGEITDTQYS.

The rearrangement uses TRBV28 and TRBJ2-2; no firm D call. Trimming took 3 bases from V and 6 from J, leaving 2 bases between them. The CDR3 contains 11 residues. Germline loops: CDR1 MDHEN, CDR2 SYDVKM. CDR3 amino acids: CASSFPGELFF. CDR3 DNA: TGTGCCAGCAGTTTCCCCGGGGAGCTGTTTTTT. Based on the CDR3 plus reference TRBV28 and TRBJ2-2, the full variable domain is DVKVTQSSRYLVKRTGEKVFLECVQDMDHENMFWYRQDPGLGLRLIYFSYDVKMKEKGDIPEGYSVSREKKERFSLILESASTNQTSMYLCASSFPGELFFGEGSRLTVL.

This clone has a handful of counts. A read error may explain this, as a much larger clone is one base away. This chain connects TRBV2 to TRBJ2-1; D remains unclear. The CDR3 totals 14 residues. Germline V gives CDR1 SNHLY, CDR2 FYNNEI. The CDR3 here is CASGEALQSYEQFF. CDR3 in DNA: TGTGCCAGCGGTGAAGCGCTTCAGAGCTATGAGCAGTTCTTC. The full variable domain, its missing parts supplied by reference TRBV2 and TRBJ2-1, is EPEVTQTPSHQVTQMGQEVILRCVPISNHLYFYWYRQILGQKVEFLVSFYNNEISEKSEIFDDQFSVERPDGSNFTLKIRSTKLEDSAMYFCASGEALQSYEQFFGPGTRLTVL.

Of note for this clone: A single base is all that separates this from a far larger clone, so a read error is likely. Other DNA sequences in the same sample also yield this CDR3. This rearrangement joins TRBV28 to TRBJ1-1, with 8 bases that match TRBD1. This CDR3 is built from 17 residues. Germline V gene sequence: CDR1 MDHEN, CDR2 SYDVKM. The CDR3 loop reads CASRPNRGKGWNTEAFF. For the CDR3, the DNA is TGTGCCAGCAGACCAAACAGGGGGAAGGGGTGGAACACTGAAGCCTTCTTT.

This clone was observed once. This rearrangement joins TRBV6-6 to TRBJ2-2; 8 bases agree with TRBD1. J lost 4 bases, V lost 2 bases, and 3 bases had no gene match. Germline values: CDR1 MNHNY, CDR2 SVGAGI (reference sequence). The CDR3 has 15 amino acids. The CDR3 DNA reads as TGTGCCAGCAGTTACACGGACAGGGCCACCGGGGAGCTGTTTTTT. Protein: CASSYTDRATGELFF.

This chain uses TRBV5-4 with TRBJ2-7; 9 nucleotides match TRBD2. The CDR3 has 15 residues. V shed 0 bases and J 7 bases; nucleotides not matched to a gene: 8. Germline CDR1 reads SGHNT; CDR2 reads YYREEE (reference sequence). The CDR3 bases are TGTGCCAGCAGCTTGGGCGGGAGGGCCTCGAAAGAGCAGTACTTC. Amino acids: CASSLGGRASKEQYF.

The CDR3: CASSFGDRKNTEAFF. CDR3 nucleotide sequence: TGTGCCAGCAGCTTCGGTGACAGAAAGAACACTGAAGCTTTCTTT. This rearrangement joins TRBV7-2 to TRBJ1-1; tentative D call: TRBD1 (5 bases). Trimming cost V 3 bases and J 1 base, with 12 bases left between them. The germline CDR1 and CDR2 sequences are SGHTA and FQGNSA. The CDR3 runs to 15 residues.

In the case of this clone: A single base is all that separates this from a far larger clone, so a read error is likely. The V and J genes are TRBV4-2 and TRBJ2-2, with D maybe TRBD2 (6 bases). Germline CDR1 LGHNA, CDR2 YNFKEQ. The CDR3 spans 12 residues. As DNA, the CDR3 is TGTGCCAGCAGCCAGGGGACCGGGGGGCTGTTTTTT. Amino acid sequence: CASSQGTGGLFF.

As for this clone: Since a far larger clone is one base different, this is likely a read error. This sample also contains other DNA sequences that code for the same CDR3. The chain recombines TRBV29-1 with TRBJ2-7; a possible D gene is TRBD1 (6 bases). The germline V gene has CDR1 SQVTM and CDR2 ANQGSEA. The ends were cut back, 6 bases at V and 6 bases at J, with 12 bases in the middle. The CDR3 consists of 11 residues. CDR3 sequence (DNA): TGCAGCGTGGATAGGGGGTCCGAGCAGTACTTC. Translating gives CSVDRGSEQYF.

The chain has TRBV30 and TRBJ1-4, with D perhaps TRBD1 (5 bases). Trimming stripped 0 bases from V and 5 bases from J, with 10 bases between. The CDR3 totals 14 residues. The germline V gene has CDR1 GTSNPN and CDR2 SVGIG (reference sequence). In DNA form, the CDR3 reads TGTGCCTGGAGTGTTGGGACTGCGAATGAAAAACTGTTTTTT. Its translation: CAWSVGTANEKLFF.

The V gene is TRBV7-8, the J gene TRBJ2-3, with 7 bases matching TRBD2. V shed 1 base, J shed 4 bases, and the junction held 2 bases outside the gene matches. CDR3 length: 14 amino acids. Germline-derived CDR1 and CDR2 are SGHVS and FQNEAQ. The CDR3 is CASSLGTSADTQYF. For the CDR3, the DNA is TGTGCCAGCAGCTTAGGTACTAGCGCAGATACGCAGTATTTT.

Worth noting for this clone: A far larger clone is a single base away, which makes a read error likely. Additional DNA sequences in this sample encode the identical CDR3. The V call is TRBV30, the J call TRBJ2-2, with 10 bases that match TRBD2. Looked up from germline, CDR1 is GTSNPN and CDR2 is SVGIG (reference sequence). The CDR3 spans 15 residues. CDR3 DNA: TGTGCCTGGAGTCCGGGACTAGCGAACACCGGGGAGCTGTTCTTT. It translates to CAWSPGLANTGELFF.

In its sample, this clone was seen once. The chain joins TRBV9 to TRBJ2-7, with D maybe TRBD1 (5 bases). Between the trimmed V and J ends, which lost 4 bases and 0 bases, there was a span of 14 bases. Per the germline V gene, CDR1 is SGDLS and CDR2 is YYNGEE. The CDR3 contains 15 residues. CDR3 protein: CASSPLDQGSYEQYF. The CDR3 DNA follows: TGTGCCAGCAGCCCCCTGGACCAGGGCTCCTACGAGCAGTACTTC.

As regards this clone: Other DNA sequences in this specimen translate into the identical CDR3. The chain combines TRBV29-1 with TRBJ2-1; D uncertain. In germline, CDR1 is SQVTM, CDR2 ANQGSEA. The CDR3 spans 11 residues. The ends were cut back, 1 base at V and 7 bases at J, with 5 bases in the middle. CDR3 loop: CSVEVGNEQFF. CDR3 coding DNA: TGCAGCGTTGAAGTAGGAAATGAGCAGTTCTTC.

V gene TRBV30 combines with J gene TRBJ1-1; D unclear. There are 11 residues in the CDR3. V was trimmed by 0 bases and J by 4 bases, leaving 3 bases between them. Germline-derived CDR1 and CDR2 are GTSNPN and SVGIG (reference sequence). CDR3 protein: CAWSVGTEAFF. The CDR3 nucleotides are TGTGCCTGGAGTGTTGGCACTGAAGCTTTCTTT.

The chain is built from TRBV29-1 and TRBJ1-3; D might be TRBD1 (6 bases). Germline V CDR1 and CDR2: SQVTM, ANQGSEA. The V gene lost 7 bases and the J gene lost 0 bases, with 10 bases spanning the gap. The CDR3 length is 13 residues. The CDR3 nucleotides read TGCAGCGCCGGACAGAACTCTGGAAACACCATATATTTT. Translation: CSAGQNSGNTIYF.

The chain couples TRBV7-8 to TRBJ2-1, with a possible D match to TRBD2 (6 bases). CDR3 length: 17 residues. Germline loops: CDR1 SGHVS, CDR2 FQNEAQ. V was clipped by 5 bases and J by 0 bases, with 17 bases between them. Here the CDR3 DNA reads TGTGCCAGCAGCCCAAGAAGGGGAGGAAGCTCCTACAATGAGCAGTTCTTC. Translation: CASSPRRGGSSYNEQFF.

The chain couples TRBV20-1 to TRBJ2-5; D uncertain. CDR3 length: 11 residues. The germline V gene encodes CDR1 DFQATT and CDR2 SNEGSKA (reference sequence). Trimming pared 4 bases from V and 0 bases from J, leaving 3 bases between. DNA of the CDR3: TGCAGTGCTACCCACCAAGAGACCCAGTACTTC. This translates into CSATHQETQYF.

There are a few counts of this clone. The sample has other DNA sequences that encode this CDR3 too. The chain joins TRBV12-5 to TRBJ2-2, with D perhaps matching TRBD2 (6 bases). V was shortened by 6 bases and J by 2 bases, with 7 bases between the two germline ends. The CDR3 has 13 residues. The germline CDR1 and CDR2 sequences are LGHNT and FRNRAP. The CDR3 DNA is TGTGCTAGTGGGGAGGGAAACACCGGGGAGCTGTTTTTT. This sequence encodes CASGEGNTGELFF.

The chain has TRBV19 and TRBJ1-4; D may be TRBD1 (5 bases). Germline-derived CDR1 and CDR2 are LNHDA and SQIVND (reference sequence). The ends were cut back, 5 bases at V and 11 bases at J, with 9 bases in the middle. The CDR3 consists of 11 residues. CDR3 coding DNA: TGTGCCAGTAGTGCGACAGCCAAACTGTTTTTT. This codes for CASSATAKLFF.

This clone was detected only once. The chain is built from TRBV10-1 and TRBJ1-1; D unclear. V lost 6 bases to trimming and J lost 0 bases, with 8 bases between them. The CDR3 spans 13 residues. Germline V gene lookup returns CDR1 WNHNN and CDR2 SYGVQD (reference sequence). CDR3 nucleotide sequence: TGCGCCAGCAGCAAGAAGGTGAACACTGAAGCTTTCTTT. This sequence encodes CASSKKVNTEAFF.

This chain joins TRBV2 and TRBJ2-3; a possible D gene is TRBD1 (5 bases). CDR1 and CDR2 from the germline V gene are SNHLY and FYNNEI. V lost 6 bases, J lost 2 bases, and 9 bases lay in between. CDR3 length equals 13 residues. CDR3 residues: CASSVDTTDTQYF. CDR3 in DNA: TGTGCCAGCAGCGTGGACACCACAGATACGCAGTATTTT.

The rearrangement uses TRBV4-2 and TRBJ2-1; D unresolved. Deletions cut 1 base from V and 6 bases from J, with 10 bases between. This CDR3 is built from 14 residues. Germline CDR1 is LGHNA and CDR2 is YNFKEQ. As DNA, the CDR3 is TGTGCCAGCAGCCAAGTTTTACCGGGCAATGAGCAGTTCTTC. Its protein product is CASSQVLPGNEQFF.

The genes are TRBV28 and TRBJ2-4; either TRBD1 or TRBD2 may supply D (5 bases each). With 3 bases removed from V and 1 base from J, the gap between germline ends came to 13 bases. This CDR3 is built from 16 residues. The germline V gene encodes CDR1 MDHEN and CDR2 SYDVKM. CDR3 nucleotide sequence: TGTGCCAGCAGTTTTTTGGGGGAAGGGGCCAAAAACATTCAGTACTTC. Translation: CASSFLGEGAKNIQYF. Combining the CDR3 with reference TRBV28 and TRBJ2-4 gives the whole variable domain DVKVTQSSRYLVKRTGEKVFLECVQDMDHENMFWYRQDPGLGLRLIYFSYDVKMKEKGDIPEGYSVSREKKERFSLILESASTNQTSMYLCASSFLGEGAKNIQYFGAGTRLSVL.

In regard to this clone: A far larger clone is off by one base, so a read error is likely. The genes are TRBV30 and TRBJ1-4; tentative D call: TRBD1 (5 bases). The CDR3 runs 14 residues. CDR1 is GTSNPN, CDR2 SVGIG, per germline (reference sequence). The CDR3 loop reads CAWTRGVSNEKLVF. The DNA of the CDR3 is TGTGCCTGGACCCGAGGGGTGTCTAATGAAAAACTGGTTTTT.